A single sample is the source of the 10 T cell receptor beta chains below, sequenced in a study of shared clonotypes between healthy human individuals. The assay was immunoSEQ multiplex PCR, and TCRdb's table has in-frame clones only and misses some. Of about 1 million clones in the sample, approximately 76% are singletons; the top ten hold about 1.5%. Input material: memory CD4+ T cells sorted from blood. Described subset: CD45RA-negative fraction. The source of these receptors is a man aged 18 to 30 in good health.

The chain joins TRBV7-9 to TRBJ1-4, with 9 bases matching TRBD1. From germline, CDR1 is SEHNR and CDR2 FQNEAQ (reference sequence). V shed 3 bases and J 5 bases; nucleotides not matched to a gene: 7. The CDR3 contains 16 residues. CDR3 DNA sequence: TGTGCCAGCAGCTTGGGTCCAGGGACAGGGAATGAAAAACTGTTTTTT. The encoded protein is CASSLGPGTGNEKLFF.

The rearrangement links TRBV6-5 to TRBJ1-3, with D maybe TRBD1 (6 bases). Trimming pared 0 bases from V and 0 bases from J, leaving 9 bases between. This CDR3 is 16 amino acids long. Germline-derived CDR1 and CDR2 are MNHEY and SVGAGI. This CDR3 reads CASSYSQGRSGNTIYF. CDR3 bases: TGTGCCAGCAGTTACTCACAGGGACGCTCTGGAAACACCATATATTTT.

Points on this clone: At one boundary the junction diverges from the germline segment, which might be a read error. The V and J genes are TRBV5-4 and TRBJ2-7; 11 bases map to TRBD1. Germline CDR1 SGHNT, CDR2 YYREEE (reference sequence). CDR3 length: 16 residues. CDR3 sequence (DNA): TGTGCCAGCAACTTGGGTGGGACAGGGGGAGCCTACGAGCAGTACTTC. Its protein product is CASNLGGTGGAYEQYF. The full variable domain, completed using reference TRBV5-4 and TRBJ2-7, is ETGVTQSPTHLIKTRGQQVTLRCSSQSGHNTVSWYQQALGQGPQFIFQYYREEENGRGNFPPRFSGLQFPNYSSELNVNALELDDSALYLCASNLGGTGGAYEQYFGPGTRLTVT.

The chain joins TRBV27 to TRBJ2-3; TRBD2 matches 10 bases. This CDR3 has 17 amino acids. Germline trimming cut 8 bases from V and 7 bases from J; bases unmatched to any gene: 18. Germline lookup yields CDR1 MNHEY and CDR2 SMNVEV (reference sequence). DNA for the CDR3: TGTGCCAGCCGACAGGGGTTGATAGCGGGAGGCATTAATACGCAGTATTTT. Amino acids: CASRQGLIAGGINTQYF.

The chain uses TRBV9 and TRBJ2-7, with D perhaps matching TRBD1 (5 bases). CDR3 length: 17 amino acids. V was trimmed by 3 bases and J by 3 bases, leaving 22 bases between them. Germline V gene data show CDR1 as SGDLS and CDR2 as YYNGEE. CDR3 in DNA: TGTGCCAGCAGCGCAGCCTCAGGGCAAGGCTCGTTCTACGAGCAGTACTTC. Translation gives CASSAASGQGSFYEQYF.

The J gene is TRBJ2-1, the V gene TRBV10-2, with D tentatively TRBD1 or TRBD2 (6 bases each). This CDR3 region has 15 residues. The germline V and J ends were trimmed by 6 bases and 2 bases, with 14 bases remaining between them. Germline loops: CDR1 WSHSY, CDR2 SAAADI. This CDR3 is CASRQLGGPYNEQFF. The DNA of the CDR3 is TGCGCCAGCAGGCAACTGGGGGGCCCCTACAATGAGCAGTTCTTC.

The chain uses TRBV5-8 and TRBJ1-1; D possibly corresponds to TRBD1 (5 bases). Germline V gene data show CDR1 as SGHTS and CDR2 as YDEGEE. With 4 bases removed from V and 11 bases from J, the gap between germline ends came to 15 bases. This CDR3 is 12 amino acids long. As DNA, the CDR3 is TGTGCCAGCAGCAGGGGCCATCTATTCGCTTTCTTT. This sequence encodes CASSRGHLFAFF.

This rearrangement joins TRBV30 to TRBJ2-3, with D possibly matching TRBD2 (5 bases). V lost 5 bases and J lost 2, with 11 bases in between. The CDR3 is made up of 13 amino acids. Germline lookup yields CDR1 GTSNPN and CDR2 SVGIG (reference sequence). The CDR3 region has the DNA TGTGCCTGGGCTCCGGGGAACACAGATACGCAGTATTTT. Its protein is CAWAPGNTDTQYF.

The chain links TRBV5-1 to TRBJ2-7; unclear D gene. Germline values: CDR1 SGHRS, CDR2 YFSETQ. V was pared by 0 bases and J by 4 bases, with 11 bases between. CDR3 length: 14 amino acids. The CDR3 DNA follows: TGCGCCAGCAGCTTGGAGCCTACTGTTTACGAGCAGTACTTC. Translated: CASSLEPTVYEQYF.

J is TRBJ2-3 and V is TRBV5-4; D possibly corresponds to TRBD2 (5 bases). Germline V CDR1 and CDR2: SGHNT, YYREEE (reference sequence). The CDR3 sequence is 11 residues long. V shed 4 bases and J shed 7 bases, with 7 bases lying between them. This CDR3 reads CASSLANTQYF. The CDR3 nucleotides read TGTGCCAGCAGCCTAGCAAATACGCAGTATTTT.